The next 5 T cell receptor beta chains were all read from a single sample in a study of T cell changes during pregnancy in multiple sclerosis. Measured with immunoSEQ multiplex PCR; TCRdb has only the in-frame clones, and not every one. The sample consists of roughly 76,000 clones, over 80% of them appearing once. The sequencing here drew on CD4+ T cells from peripheral blood mononuclear cells, taken in the second trimester of pregnancy. The receptors stem from a female donor with multiple sclerosis, enrolled in a pregnancy study.

The chain combines TRBV19 with TRBJ2-7; 9 bases are shared with TRBD1. The junction had 9 bases not matched to a gene; V was cut back by 6 bases and J by 0 bases. CDR1 and CDR2 (germline): LNHDA, SQIVND (reference sequence). CDR3 length equals 16 residues. The CDR3 nucleotides are TGTGCCAGTAGCACCCTAGGACAGGGGAGCTCCTACGAGCAGTACTTC. This gives the protein CASSTLGQGSSYEQYF.

This clone appeared once. V is TRBV4-2 and J is TRBJ2-1, with D possibly TRBD2 on 7 matching bases. Germline V gene sequence: CDR1 LGHNA, CDR2 YNFKEQ. The length of the CDR3 is 17 residues. V dropped 0 bases and J dropped 9 bases, with 21 bases sitting between them. The CDR3 nucleotides read TGTGCCAGCAGCCAAGATCCGGAAGCTAAAGGGGGGGGTGAGCAGTTCTTC. Its translation is CASSQDPEAKGGGEQFF.

The chain joins TRBV11-3 to TRBJ2-7; 10 nucleotides agree with TRBD1. CDR1 SGHNT and CDR2 YENEEA come from the germline V gene. This CDR3 region has 17 residues. J gave up 2 bases and V 5 bases, and 12 bases lay outside the gene matches. The CDR3 protein is CASSNSHRDRGTYEQYF. The CDR3 DNA reads as TGTGCCAGCAGCAATTCCCACCGGGACAGGGGTACCTACGAGCAGTACTTC.

This clone was observed once. This chain links TRBV15 with TRBJ1-4, with a weak D call TRBD1 (5 bases). Trimming stripped 1 base from V and 4 bases from J, with 10 bases between. The germline gives CDR1 LNHNV, CDR2 YYDKDF (reference sequence). This CDR3 is 15 amino acids long. For the CDR3, the DNA is TGTGCCACCAGCAGAGTGGCAGGGCTTAATGAAAAACTGTTTTTT. Translated: CATSRVAGLNEKLFF.

About this clone: The junction departs from germline at one end; a sequencing error may be responsible. This chain uses TRBV7-7 with TRBJ1-1; D is unclear. Per the germline V gene, CDR1 is SSHAT and CDR2 is FNYEAQ (reference sequence). The CDR3 spans 13 residues. CDR3: CASSLTLNTEAFF. For the CDR3, the DNA is TGTGCTAGCAGCTTAACACTGAACACTGAAGCTTTCTTT. The complete variable domain, with remaining parts taken from reference TRBV7-7 and TRBJ1-1, reads GAGVSQSPRYKVTKRGQDVTLRCDPISSHATLYWYQQALGQGPEFLTYFNYEAQPDKSGLPSDRFSAERPEGSISTLTIQRTEQRDSAMYRCASSLTLNTEAFFGQGTRLTVV.